This T cell receptor (beta chain) was documented in a study of technical replicates of blood from a few donors. Using immunoSEQ multiplex PCR, the repertoire was profiled, and TCRdb retains in-frame clones only, with some absent. Of tens of thousands of clones in the sample, around 87% were seen once. V gave up 0 bases and J gave up 7 bases; unmatched junction bases: 13. The CDR3 runs 18 residues. Per the germline V gene, CDR1 is MRHNA and CDR2 is SNTAGT. The sequenced sample was PBMCs. V and J are TRBV6-4 and TRBJ1-4, with 8 bases fitting TRBD1. The source is a human donor in good health. Some clones in this sample may be carry-over from other donors' samples. The CDR3 sequence: CASSDSGQGASSGEKLFF. Here the CDR3 DNA reads TGTGCCAGCAGTGACTCGGGGCAGGGGGCAAGTTCGGGTGAAAAACTGTTTTTT.